The source of this TCR beta chain is a study of PD-L1 blockade in urothelial cancer. Overall study: Male sex and bladder-origin urothelial cancer were recorded for about 85% of the roughly 30 patients.

V was shortened by 4 bases and J by 1 base, with 8 bases between the two germline ends. The CDR3 consists of 14 residues. Germline V gene data show CDR1 as MNHEY and CDR2 as SMNVEV (reference sequence). The repertoire was sequenced with immunoSEQ multiplex PCR; TCRdb's copy has only in-frame clones and lacks some. The sample holds approximately 110,000 clones, roughly 88% seen once. Specimen: PBMCs, collected around atezolizumab (anti-PD-L1) treatment. This TCR came from a man aged 45 to 65 with urothelial cancer. The chain recombines TRBV27 with TRBJ2-1; D is uncertain. Here the CDR3 reads CASSSEKSYNEQFF. For the CDR3, the DNA is TGTGCCAGCAGTTCGGAGAAGTCCTACAATGAGCAGTTCTTC.